This T cell receptor (beta chain) was captured by sequencing in a study of cytomegalovirus exposure and HLA in healthy donors. Study-level findings and limits: The authors judged a highly shared variant cluster likely a sequencing artifact. Later analysis associated a missense DCLRE1C variant with TCR beta V- and J-gene trimming. An apparent linkage of common viral pathogens to several of the most significant clusters emerged in a later analysis.

V lost 4 bases and J lost 1, with 11 bases in between. From germline, CDR1 is PRHDT and CDR2 FYEKMQ (reference sequence). This CDR3 region has 16 residues. About this clone: The antigen is unknown.

The PCR employed 60 Vbeta primers together with 13 Jbeta primers. Data came from immunoSEQ multiplex PCR; TCRdb stores just in-frame clones and leaves some out. The sample carries under 150,000 clones, 82% recorded once. This TCR was sampled from a male donor in good health and CMV-seronegative. The V and J genes are TRBV13 and TRBJ2-6, with D unresolved. Sequenced: PBMCs. DNA for the CDR3: TGTGCCAGCAGCTACCTGGCCCAGTCTGGGGCCAACGTCCTGACTTTC. Translation: CASSYLAQSGANVLTF.